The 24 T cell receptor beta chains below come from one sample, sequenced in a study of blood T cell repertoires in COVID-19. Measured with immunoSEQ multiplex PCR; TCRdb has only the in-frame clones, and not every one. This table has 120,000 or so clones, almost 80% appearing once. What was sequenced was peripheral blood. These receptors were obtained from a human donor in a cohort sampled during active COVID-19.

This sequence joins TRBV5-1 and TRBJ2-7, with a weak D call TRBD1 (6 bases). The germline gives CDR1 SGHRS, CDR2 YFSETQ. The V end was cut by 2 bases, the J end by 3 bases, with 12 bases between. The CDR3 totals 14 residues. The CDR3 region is CASSLSGVNYEQYF. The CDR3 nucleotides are TGCGCCAGCAGCTTATCAGGGGTAAACTACGAGCAGTACTTC. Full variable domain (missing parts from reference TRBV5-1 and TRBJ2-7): KAGVTQTPRYLIKTRGQQVTLSCSPISGHRSVSWYQQTPGQGLQFLFEYFSETQRNKGNFPGRFSGRQFSNSRSEMNVSTLELGDSALYLCASSLSGVNYEQYFGPGTRLTVT.

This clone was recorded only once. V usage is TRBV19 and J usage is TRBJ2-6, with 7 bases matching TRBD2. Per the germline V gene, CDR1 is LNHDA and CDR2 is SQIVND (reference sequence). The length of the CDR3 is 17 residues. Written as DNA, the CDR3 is TGTGTCTGTAGTATGGCTGGGGAGGGAGCGGGGGCCAACGTCCTGACTTTC. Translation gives CVCSMAGEGAGANVLTF.

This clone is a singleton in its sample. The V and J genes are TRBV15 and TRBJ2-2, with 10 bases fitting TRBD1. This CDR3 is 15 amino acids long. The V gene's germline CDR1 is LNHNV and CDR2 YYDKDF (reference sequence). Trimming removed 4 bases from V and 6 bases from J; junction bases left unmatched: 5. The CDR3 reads CATSIDRGRPGELFF. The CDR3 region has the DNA TGTGCCACCAGCATAGACAGGGGGCGCCCCGGGGAGCTGTTTTTT.

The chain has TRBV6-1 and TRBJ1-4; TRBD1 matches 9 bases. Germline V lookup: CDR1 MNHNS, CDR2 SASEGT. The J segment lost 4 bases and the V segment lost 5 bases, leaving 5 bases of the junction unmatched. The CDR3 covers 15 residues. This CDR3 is CASSLQGAVNEKLFF. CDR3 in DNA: TGTGCCAGCAGTTTACAGGGGGCGGTTAATGAAAAACTGTTTTTT.

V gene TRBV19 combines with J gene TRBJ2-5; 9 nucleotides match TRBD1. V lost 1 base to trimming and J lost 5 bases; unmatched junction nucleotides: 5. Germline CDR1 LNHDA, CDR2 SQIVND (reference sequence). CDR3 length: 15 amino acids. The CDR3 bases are TGTGCCAGTAGTATAGGGAACAGGGGGCTGGAGACCCAGTACTTC. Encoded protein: CASSIGNRGLETQYF.

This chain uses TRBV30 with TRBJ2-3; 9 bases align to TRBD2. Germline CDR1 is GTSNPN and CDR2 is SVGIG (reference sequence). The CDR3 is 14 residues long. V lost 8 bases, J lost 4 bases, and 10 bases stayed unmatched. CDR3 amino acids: CALNRAGGPDTQYF. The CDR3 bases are TGTGCCCTTAACCGGGCGGGAGGGCCAGATACGCAGTATTTT. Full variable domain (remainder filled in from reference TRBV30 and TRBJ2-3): SQTIHQWPATLVQPVGSPLSLECTVEGTSNPNLYWYRQAAGRGLQLLFYSVGIGQISSEVPQNLSASRPQDRQFILSSKKLLLSDSGFYLCALNRAGGPDTQYFGPGTRLTVL.

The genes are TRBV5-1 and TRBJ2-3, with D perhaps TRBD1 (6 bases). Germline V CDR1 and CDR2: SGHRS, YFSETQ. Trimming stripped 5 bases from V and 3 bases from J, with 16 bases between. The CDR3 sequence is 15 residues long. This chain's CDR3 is CASRGPQGSTDTQYF. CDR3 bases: TGCGCCAGCAGGGGACCCCAGGGGTCGACAGATACGCAGTATTTT.

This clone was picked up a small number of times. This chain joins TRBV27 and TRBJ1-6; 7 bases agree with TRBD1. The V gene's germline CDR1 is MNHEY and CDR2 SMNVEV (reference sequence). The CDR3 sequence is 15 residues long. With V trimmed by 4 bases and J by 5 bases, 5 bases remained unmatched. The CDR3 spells CASSWQGVHNSPLHF. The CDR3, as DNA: TGTGCCAGCAGTTGGCAGGGGGTCCATAATTCACCCCTCCACTTT.

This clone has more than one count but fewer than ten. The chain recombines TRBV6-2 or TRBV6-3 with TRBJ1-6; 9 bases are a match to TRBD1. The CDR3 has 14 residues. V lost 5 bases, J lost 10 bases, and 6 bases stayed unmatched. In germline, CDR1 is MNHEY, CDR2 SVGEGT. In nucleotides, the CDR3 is TGTGCCAGCAGTGACAGGGGGATGTTATCACCCCTCCACTTT. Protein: CASSDRGMLSPLHF.

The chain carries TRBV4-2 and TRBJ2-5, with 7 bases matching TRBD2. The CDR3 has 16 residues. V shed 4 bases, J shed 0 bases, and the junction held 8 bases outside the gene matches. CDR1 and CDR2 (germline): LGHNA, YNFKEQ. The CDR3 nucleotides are TGTGCCAGCAGCCCGAATACGGCGGGGGACCAAGAGACCCAGTACTTC. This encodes CASSPNTAGDQETQYF.

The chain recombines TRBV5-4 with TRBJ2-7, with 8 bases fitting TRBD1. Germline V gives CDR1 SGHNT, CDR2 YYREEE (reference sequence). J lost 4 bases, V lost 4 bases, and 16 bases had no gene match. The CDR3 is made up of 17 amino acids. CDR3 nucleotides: TGTGCCAGCAGCCCACCGAACGGGGCAGGGGGCGTATACGAGCAGTACTTC. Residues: CASSPPNGAGGVYEQYF.

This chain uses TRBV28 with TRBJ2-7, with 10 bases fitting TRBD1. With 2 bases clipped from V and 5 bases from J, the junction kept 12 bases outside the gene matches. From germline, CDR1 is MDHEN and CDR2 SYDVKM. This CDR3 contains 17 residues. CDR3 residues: CASSLRFWRQGAHEQYF. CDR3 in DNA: TGTGCCAGCAGTTTAAGGTTTTGGAGACAGGGGGCCCACGAGCAGTACTTC. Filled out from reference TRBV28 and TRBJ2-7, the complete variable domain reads DVKVTQSSRYLVKRTGEKVFLECVQDMDHENMFWYRQDPGLGLRLIYFSYDVKMKEKGDIPEGYSVSREKKERFSLILESASTNQTSMYLCASSLRFWRQGAHEQYFGPGTRLTVT.

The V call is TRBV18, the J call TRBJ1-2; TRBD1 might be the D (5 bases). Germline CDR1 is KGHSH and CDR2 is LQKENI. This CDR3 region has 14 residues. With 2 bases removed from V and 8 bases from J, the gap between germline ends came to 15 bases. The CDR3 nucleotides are TGTGCCAGCTCACCAATAACAGGTTCTAAGGGCTACACCTTC. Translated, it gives CASSPITGSKGYTF. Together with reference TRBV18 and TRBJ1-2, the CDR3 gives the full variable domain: NAGVMQNPRHLVRRRGQEARLRCSPMKGHSHVYWYRQLPEEGLKFMVYLQKENIIDESGMPKERFSAEFPKEGPSILRIQQVVRGDSAAYFCASSPITGSKGYTFGSGTRLTVV.

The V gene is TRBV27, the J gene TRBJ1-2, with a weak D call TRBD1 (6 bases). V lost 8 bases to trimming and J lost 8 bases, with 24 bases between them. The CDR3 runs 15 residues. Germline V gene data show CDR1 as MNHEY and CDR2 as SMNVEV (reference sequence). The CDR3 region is CASSTEVGAGYGYTF. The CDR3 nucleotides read TGTGCCAGCTCTACTGAGGTGGGGGCGGGTTACGGCTACACCTTC.

In nucleotides, the CDR3 is TGTGCCAGCAGCGTAGACGCGGTGGCAAACATTCAGTACTTC. It is translated as CASSVDAVANIQYF. This chain connects TRBV9 to TRBJ2-4; D remains ambiguous. The V end lost 0 bases, the J end lost 6 bases, and 10 bases lay between the germline ends. CDR1 is SGDLS and CDR2 is YYNGEE in the germline V gene. This CDR3 comprises 14 residues.

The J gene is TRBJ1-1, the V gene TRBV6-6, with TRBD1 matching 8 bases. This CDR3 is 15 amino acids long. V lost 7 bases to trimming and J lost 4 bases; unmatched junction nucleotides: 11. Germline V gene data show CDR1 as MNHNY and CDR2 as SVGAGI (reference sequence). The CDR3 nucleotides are TGTGCCAGCACCTTGACAGGGGTGGCCGGCACTGAAGCTTTCTTT. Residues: CASTLTGVAGTEAFF.

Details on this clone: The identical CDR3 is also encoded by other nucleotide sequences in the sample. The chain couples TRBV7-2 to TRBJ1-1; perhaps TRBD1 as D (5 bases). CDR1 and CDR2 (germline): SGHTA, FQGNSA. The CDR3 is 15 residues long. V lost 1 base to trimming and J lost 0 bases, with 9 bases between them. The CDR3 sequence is CASSLGQGLNTEAFF. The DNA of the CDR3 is TGTGCCAGCAGCTTAGGCCAGGGTCTGAACACTGAAGCTTTCTTT.

The CDR3 DNA reads as TGTGCCAGCTCAACAGAGACAGGGGGGAATCAGCCCCAGCATTTT. It is translated as CASSTETGGNQPQHF. V gene TRBV18 combines with J gene TRBJ1-5, with TRBD1 matching over 9 bases. This CDR3 comprises 15 residues. V was clipped by 5 bases and J by 4 bases; unmatched bases: 6. Germline V CDR1 and CDR2: KGHSH, LQKENI.

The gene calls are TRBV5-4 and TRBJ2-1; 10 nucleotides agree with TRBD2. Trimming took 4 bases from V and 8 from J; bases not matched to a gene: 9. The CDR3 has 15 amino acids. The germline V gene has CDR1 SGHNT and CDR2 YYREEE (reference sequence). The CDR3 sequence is CASSEKASGSDEQFF. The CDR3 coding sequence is TGTGCCAGCAGCGAGAAGGCTAGCGGGAGCGATGAGCAGTTCTTC.

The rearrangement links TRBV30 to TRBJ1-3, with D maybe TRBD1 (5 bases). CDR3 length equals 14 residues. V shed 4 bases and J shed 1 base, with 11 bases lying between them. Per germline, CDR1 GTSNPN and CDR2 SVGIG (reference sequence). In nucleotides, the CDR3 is TGTGCCTGGACCGTAGGGGTTTCTGGAAACACCATATATTTT. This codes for CAWTVGVSGNTIYF.

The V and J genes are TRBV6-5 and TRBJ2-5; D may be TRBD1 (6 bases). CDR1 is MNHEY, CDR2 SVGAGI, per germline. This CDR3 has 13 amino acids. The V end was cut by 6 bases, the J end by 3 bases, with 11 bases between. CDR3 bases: TGTGCCAGCAGCGTAGACAGGAAAGAGACCCAGTACTTC. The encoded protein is CASSVDRKETQYF.

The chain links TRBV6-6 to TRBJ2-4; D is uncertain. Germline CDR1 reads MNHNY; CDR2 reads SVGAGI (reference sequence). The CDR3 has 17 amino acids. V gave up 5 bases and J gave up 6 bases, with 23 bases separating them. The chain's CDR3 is CASSRITRGEGTNIQYF. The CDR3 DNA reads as TGTGCCAGCAGTCGCATAACCCGAGGAGAAGGTACAAACATTCAGTACTTC.

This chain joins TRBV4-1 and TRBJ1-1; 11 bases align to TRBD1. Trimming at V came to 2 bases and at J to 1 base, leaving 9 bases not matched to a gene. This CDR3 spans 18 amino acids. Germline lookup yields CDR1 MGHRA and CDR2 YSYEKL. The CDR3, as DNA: TGCGCCAGCAGCCAACAAGCCGGGACAGGGGGGCCGAACACTGAAGCTTTCTTT. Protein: CASSQQAGTGGPNTEAFF.

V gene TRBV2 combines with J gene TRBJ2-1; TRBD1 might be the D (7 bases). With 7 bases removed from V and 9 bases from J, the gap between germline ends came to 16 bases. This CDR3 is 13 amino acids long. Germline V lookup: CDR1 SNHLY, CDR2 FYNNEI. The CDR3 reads CASMEGADGEQFF. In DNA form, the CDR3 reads TGTGCCAGCATGGAGGGGGCGGATGGTGAGCAGTTCTTC. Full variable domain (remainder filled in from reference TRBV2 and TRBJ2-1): EPEVTQTPSHQVTQMGQEVILRCVPISNHLYFYWYRQILGQKVEFLVSFYNNEISEKSEIFDDQFSVERPDGSNFTLKIRSTKLEDSAMYFCASMEGADGEQFFGPGTRLTVL.